This T cell receptor (beta chain) appears in the sequencing data of a study of cytomegalovirus exposure and HLA in healthy donors. Overall study context: Around 89 million unique TCRs from HLA-typed donors made up an early data release.

Study-wide points: Rarity characterized most TCR sequences, yet some public TCRs appeared in many donors.

Germline-derived CDR1 and CDR2 are ENHRY and SYGVKD. V lost 7 bases to trimming and J lost 1 base, with 14 bases between them. This CDR3 comprises 14 residues. A multiplex PCR was run with 60 Vbeta primers and 13 Jbeta primers. In the authors' workflow: In a later analysis, around 10 million of 75 million to 90 million unique beta chains occurred in at least two donors. This table comes from immunoSEQ multiplex PCR, and its TCRdb copy is limited to in-frame clones, with some not included. V and J calls and clone size are copied from that table; D and trimming were computed from the DNA. The data hold about 180,000 clones, with 77% observed a single time. This clone came up a few times. What it binds is unknown.

Sequences were obtained from PBMCs. The chain uses TRBV10-3 and TRBJ2-7, with D maybe TRBD1 (6 bases). The receptor was isolated from a woman aged 60-70 years in good health and CMV-seropositive. CDR3 protein: CAITQDRTSYEQYF. The CDR3 DNA is TGTGCCATCACTCAGGACAGAACTTCCTACGAGCAGTACTTC.